The text below deals with one T cell receptor (beta chain). In the original analysis: Estimated nucleated cell counts came from reference gene primer amplification. Repertoires were generated with immunoSEQ multiplex PCR, while TCRdb's copy carries only in-frame clones and drops some. The V and J calls and clone size were taken over from that table, and D and trimming were inferred from the DNA. Of around 330,000 clones detected, about 85% appear once; the ten largest clones hold about 1.9%. These data originate in a study of blood T cell repertoires in COVID-19. Each participant's cohort was designated according to participant-reported clinical history. Exposed participants came across a COVID-19 case within 2 weeks before study entry. This TCR derives from a woman under 40 who had been exposed to COVID-19. The sample taken for sequencing was PBMCs or T cells enriched from blood (not recorded which).

CDR3 residues: CASSLYASGGAGEQFF. CDR3 bases: TGTGCCAGCAGTTTATATGCTAGCGGGGGGGCGGGCGAGCAGTTCTTC. V is TRBV27 and J is TRBJ2-1; TRBD2 matches 12 bases. The CDR3 covers 16 residues. The V gene's germline CDR1 is MNHEY and CDR2 SMNVEV (reference sequence). The ends lost 1 base at V and 10 bases at J; junction bases unmatched: 8.